Reported below is one TCR beta chain. What it binds is unknown. V was cut by 3 bases and J by 2 bases, with 7 bases left in between. This CDR3 is built from 12 residues. Germline V CDR1 and CDR2: SQVTM, ANQGSEA. The sample originates from a study of CD8 T cells in ankylosing spondylitis. Study-wide findings and caveats: Earlier literature documents some of the motif variants in reactive arthritis synovial fluid and blood. Within matched ankylosing spondylitis synovial fluid, disease-linked clones were reportedly significantly enriched. Disease-linked clones bore a CD8+ phenotype and were relatively rare in peripheral blood. A TCR beta motif made of 7 to 9 highly homologous variants seemed typical of ankylosing spondylitis blood.

Library preparation for TCR beta used quantitative 5'-RACE with molecular barcodes. TCRdb re-derived calls from the 5' RACE reads in MiXCR, one entry per CDR3 protein. Among 800,000 to 900,000 distinct CDR3 sequences listed, about 11% were seen once. Sequences were obtained from blood, either unsorted or a sorted T cell fraction (not recorded which). This clonotype was sampled from a male donor with ankylosing spondylitis. The chain joins TRBV29-1 to TRBJ2-5; no clear D gene. For the CDR3, the DNA is TGCAGCGTTGATAACCTACAAGAGACCCAGTACTTC. This gives the protein CSVDNLQETQYF.